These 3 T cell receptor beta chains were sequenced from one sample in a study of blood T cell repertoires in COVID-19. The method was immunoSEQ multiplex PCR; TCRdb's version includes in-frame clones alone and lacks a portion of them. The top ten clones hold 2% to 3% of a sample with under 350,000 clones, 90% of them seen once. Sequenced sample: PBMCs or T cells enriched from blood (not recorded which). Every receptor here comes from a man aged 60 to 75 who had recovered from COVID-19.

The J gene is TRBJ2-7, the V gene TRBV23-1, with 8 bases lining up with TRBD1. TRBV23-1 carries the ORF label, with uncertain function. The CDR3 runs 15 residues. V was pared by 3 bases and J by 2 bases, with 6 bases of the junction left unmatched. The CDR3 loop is CASSQDRVTTYEQYF. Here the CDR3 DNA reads TGCGCCAGCAGTCAGGACAGGGTAACGACCTACGAGCAGTACTTC.

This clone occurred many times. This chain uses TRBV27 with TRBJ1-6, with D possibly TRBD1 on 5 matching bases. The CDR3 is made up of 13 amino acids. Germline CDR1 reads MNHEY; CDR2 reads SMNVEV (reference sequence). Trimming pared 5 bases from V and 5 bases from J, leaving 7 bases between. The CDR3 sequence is CASSPGNNSPLHF. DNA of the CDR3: TGTGCCAGCAGTCCAGGGAATAATTCACCCCTCCACTTT.

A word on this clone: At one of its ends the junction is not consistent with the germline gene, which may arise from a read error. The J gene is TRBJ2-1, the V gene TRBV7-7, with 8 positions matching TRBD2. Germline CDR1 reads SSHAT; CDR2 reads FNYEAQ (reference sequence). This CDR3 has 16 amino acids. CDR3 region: CASSLEGGRPYNEQFF. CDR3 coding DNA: TGTGCTAGCAGCTTAGAGGGCGGGAGGCCCTACAATGAGCAGTTCTTC.